This T cell receptor (beta chain) was profiled in a study of T cell changes during pregnancy in multiple sclerosis. The data were produced by immunoSEQ multiplex PCR, yet TCRdb's version contains in-frame clones alone and is incomplete. The sample has 80,000 to 130,000 clones, 90% to 95% seen once. The CDR3 has 13 amino acids. Germline loops: CDR1 SGHTA, CDR2 FQGNSA. V lost 3 bases and J lost 5, with 8 bases in between. The clonotype comes from a female donor with multiple sclerosis, enrolled in a pregnancy study. Sequences were derived from peripheral blood, sampled in the second trimester of pregnancy. V and J are TRBV7-2 and TRBJ2-1; D is perhaps TRBD1 (5 bases). For the CDR3, the DNA is TGTGCCAGCAGCTTTGGCAGGGACAATGAGCAGTTCTTC. Its translation is CASSFGRDNEQFF.